This TCR beta chain was recovered during a study of beta chain features in type 1 diabetes (dated by TCRdb to 2016 to 2019). Some background on the complete study: Mean age, gender distribution, total cell number and subset yield did not differ between patients and healthy donors. The study compared the TCRB repertoires of sorted circulating CD4+ T cell subsets in recently diagnosed type 1 diabetes patients with those in matched healthy donors. A total of some 110 million sorted cells were examined across all samples, and the number of cells per subset was strongly correlated with RNA yield. Regulatory and stem cell-like memory subsets were isolated from only 8 patients and about eight healthy donors, whereas naive and central memory subsets came from all 30 or so donors. Overall study outcomes, separate from this receptor: Naive, central memory and regulatory TCRB repertoires appeared to be more alike among patients than among healthy donors. Because small numbers of individuals were included in the HLA sub-analyses, any influence of HLA type on TCRB rearrangement was left unresolved. Sequencing cDNA rather than genomic DNA could over-represent highly expressing activated cells, although activation and CD3 levels did not differ between groups. PCR may preferentially amplify shorter templates, but because patient and control samples were amplified and corrected together, any resulting skew would affect both groups equally. Type 1 diabetes patients showed a moderate but significant shortening of TCRB CDR3 length in all four CD4+ subsets. Patients with type 1 diabetes made fewer insertions and deleted more nucleotides at VDJ recombination sites, implying thymic rearrangement abnormalities.

From each donor, a single peripheral blood sample of approximately 120 mL on average was drawn into heparinised tubes. A BD FACSAria II was used to sort naive, central memory, regulatory and stem cell-like memory CD4+ T cells with a panel that included CD45RO, CCR7, CD25, CD127, CD95 and CD27. All sorted populations exceeded 95% purity. Right away, PBMCs were isolated by Lymphoprep density gradient centrifugation and were stained directly, with no culture step. Samples were stained and sorted in pairs, with one healthy donor and one patient per experiment, so that batch effects were minimized. All of the isolated RNA was reverse transcribed with the High Capacity cDNA Reverse Transcription Kit, so expressed TCRB transcripts were sequenced. Deep immunoSEQ sequencing was applied to naive, central memory and regulatory T cell samples, giving an average of about 3.7 million total reads per sample. Sorted cells were lysed in RLT buffer, and RNA was extracted using DNase-treated RNeasy Micro or Mini kits according to cell number. To prevent cross-contamination, each cell subset was processed individually, whereas patient and healthy donor samples were processed jointly. Using the immunoSEQ multiplex PCR, TCRB sequences were amplified from cDNA into 87-bp fragments spanning the CDR3 region. The amplicons were sequenced using the Illumina HiSeq platform. The source study handled its data this way. PCR bias was corrected computationally using synthetic template baselines, and reads within Hamming distance 2 were collapsed, with unmergeable singletons discarded. Reads were aligned against IMGT so that V, D and J genes, CDR3 length and insertions or deletions at six rearrangement sites could be assigned. Within each subset, clonotype counts were normalized to sorted cell number, after which true diversity and Gini coefficients were computed with the tcR R package. The overlap coefficient, calculated on TCRB nucleotide sequences, was used to measure repertoire sharing. Out-of-frame TCRB sequences from naive cells were analyzed as a proxy for the pre-selection repertoire. Imported from immuneACCESS, the table was reduced by TCRdb to in-frame sequences with V and J called. These copies leave out some clones; in studies compared against another copy, an unresolved V gene accounts for under half, and the cause of the remainder is not known. From that table come the V and J calls and clone size; the DNA was used to work out D and trimming. This sample lists 150,000 to 200,000 clones; roughly 63% were detected once. Approximately 0.09% of the sample is taken by the ten largest.

Comment on this clone: It lacks a known antigen. No much larger clone exists at a distance of one base, and base qualities are not known.

The CDR1 and CDR2 encoded by the germline V gene are SQVTM and ANQGSEA. Trimming takes 1 base off V and 7 bases off J; junction bases not matched to a gene: 4. Inclusive of the bounding cysteine and phenylalanine, the CDR3 is 12 residues long. Kept here is only the CDR3 DNA, which spans 36 bases and is read in frame from base 1. The chain is made from TRBV29-1 and TRBJ2-7; a stretch of 7 junction bases matches TRBD1. Sample: naive CD4+ T cells from blood. Taken with the paper, the label for cell subset or site translates to: true naive CD4+ T cells. The TCR sequence derives from a man aged 25-45 years with type 1 diabetes. CDR3 protein: CSVEGTGREQYF. At the DNA level, the sequence is TGCAGCGTTGAAGGGACAGGCCGTGAGCAGTACTTC.